This TCR beta chain was observed in a study of blood T cell repertoires in COVID-19. For the study at large: The analysed material was cDNA or gDNA that came from T cells, B-cell-depleted T cells, or PBMCs.

Enrolled during active infection, Seattle patients were then followed longitudinally. The length of the CDR3 is 14 residues. Germline CDR1 is SQVTM and CDR2 is ANQGSEA. The ends lost 4 bases at V and 2 bases at J; junction bases unmatched: 7. Under the authors' procedure: Amplifying reference gene primers gave estimates of nucleated cell counts. Using immunoSEQ multiplex PCR, the repertoire was profiled, and TCRdb retains in-frame clones only, with some absent. V and J calls and clone size are as listed in that table; D and trimming were resolved from the DNA. The sample carries about 180,000 clones, around nine tenths recorded once.

The rearrangement uses TRBV29-1 and TRBJ2-7; the match to TRBD1 covers 8 bases. This receptor was taken from a woman in her sixties or seventies with COVID-19, enrolled during active disease. Material: peripheral blood. The CDR3 reads CSVVSGTGTYEQYF. In DNA form, the CDR3 reads TGCAGCGTTGTGTCCGGGACAGGAACCTACGAGCAGTACTTC.